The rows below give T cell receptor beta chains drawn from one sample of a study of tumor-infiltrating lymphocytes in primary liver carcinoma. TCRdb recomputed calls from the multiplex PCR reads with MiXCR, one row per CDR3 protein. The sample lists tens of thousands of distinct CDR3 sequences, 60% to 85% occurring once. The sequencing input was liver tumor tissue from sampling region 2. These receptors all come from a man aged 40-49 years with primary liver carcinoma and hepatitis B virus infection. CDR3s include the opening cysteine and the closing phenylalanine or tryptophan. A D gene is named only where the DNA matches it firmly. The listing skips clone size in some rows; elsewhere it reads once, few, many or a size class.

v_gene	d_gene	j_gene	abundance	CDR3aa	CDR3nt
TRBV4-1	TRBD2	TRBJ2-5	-	CDSSRRQLAGLYQETQYF	TGTGACAGCAGCCGCCGACAGCTAGCGGGTTTGTACCAGGAGACCCAGTACTTC
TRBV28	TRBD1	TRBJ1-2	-	CASHLPGQGTYGYAF	TGTGCCAGCCACCTACCGGGACAGGGAACCTATGGCTACGCCTTC
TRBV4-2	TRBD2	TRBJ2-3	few	CASSQRLAGNADTQYF	TGTGCCAGCAGCCAGAGACTAGCGGGAAACGCAGATACGCAGTATTTT
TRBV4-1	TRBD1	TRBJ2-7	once	CTSSQDRTGATLEQYF	TGCACCAGCAGCCAAGATCGGACAGGTGCCACCCTCGAGCAGTACTTC
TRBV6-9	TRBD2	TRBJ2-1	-	CASSTHRPKRTSGRAQSSNNERFF	TGTGCCAGCAGCACCCACCGTCCAAAAAGGACTAGTGGGAGGGCTCAAAGCTCCAACAATGAGCGGTTCTTC
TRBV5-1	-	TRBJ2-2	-	CVSKRGVNTGELFF	TGCGTCAGTAAAAGGGGGGTGAACACCGGGGAGCTGTTTTTT
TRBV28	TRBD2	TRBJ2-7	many	CASSRGRVTYEQYF	TGTGCCAGCAGTAGAGGGAGGGTTACCTACGAGCAGTACTTC
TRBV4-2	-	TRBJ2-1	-	CARRLGHNDNEQFF	TGTGCCAGAAGGCTAGGGCACAACGACAATGAGCAGTTCTTC
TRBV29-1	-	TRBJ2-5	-	CSVGTDRGRDETQYF	TGCAGCGTTGGAACGGATAGGGGGCGGGATGAGACCCAGTACTTC
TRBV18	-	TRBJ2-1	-	CASSPSSSGRNNEQFF	TGTGCCAGCTCACCAAGTTCCTCAGGGAGGAACAATGAGCAGTTCTTC
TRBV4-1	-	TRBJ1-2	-	CASSQEGYPPAAQPTYGYTF	TGCGCCAGCAGCCAAGAGGGGTACCCCCCCGCTGCCCAACCTACCTATGGCTACACCTTC
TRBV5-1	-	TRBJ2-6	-	CTSSAGHSGANVLTF	TGCACCAGCAGTGCCGGACATTCTGGGGCCAACGTCCTGACTTTC
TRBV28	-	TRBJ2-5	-	CASSLLGGIQETQYF	TGCGCCAGCAGTTTGTTAGGCGGAATACAAGAGACCCAGTACTTC
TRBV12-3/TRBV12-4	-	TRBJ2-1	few	CVRSPLGPFPYNEQFF	TGTGTCCGCAGCCCCCTGGGACCGTTTCCGTACAATGAGCAGTTCTTC
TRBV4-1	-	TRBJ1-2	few	CASSQDNVGPVYGYTF	TGCGCCAGCAGCCAAGATAATGTTGGCCCGGTCTATGGCTACACCTTC
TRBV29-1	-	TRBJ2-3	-	CNVKKWARIQDTQYF	TGCAACGTTAAAAAATGGGCTAGGATCCAGGATACGCAGTATTTT
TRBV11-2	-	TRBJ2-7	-	CASCSNRNSYEQYF	TGTGCAAGCTGCTCTAACAGGAACTCCTACGAGCAGTACTTC
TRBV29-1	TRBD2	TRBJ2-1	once	CSVGLLAGATAEQSF	TGCAGCGTTGGCCTTCTAGCGGGGGCGACCGCTGAGCAGTCCTTC
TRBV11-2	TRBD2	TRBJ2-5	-	CVWSQTPGGGKGTQYF	TGTGTCTGGAGCCAAACTCCTGGCGGGGGGAAAGGGACCCAGTACTTC
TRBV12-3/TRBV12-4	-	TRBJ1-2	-	CAISLRQRANYGYTF	TGTGCCATCAGCCTCAGACAGAGGGCAAACTATGGCTACACCTTC
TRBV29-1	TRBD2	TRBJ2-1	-	CRGTSGKLCEQFF	TGCAGAGGGACTAGCGGGAAGCTCTGTGAGCAGTTCTTC
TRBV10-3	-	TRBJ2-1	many	CAISELRDLTNEQFF	TGTGCCATCAGTGAGCTAAGGGACTTAACTAATGAGCAGTTCTTC
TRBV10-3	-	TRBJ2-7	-	CAISDSYEQYF	TGTGCCATCAGTGACAGCTACGAGCAGTACTTC
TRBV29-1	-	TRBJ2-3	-	CSRTQGSTQYF	TGCAGCAGAACCCAGGGGTCCACGCAGTATTTT
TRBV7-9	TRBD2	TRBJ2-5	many	CASSFIAGERETQYF	TGTGCCAGCAGCTTTATCGCGGGAGAGCGGGAGACCCAGTACTTC
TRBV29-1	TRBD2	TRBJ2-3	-	CSVEVLAEVVDTQYF	TGCAGCGTTGAAGTGCTAGCGGAAGTGGTAGATACGCAGTATTTT
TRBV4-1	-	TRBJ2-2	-	CVSGQEDNTRELFF	TGCGTCAGCGGCCAAGAAGATAACACCAGGGAGCTGTTTTTT
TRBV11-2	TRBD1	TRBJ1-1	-	CASNTSRGLVNTEAFF	TGTGCCAGCAACACATCCAGGGGGTTGGTGAACACTGAGGCTTTCTTT
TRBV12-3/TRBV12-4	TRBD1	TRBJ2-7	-	CPSSFGTGKIYEQYF	TGTCCCAGCAGTTTCGGGACAGGGAAGATCTACGAGCAGTACTTC
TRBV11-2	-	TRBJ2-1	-	CAGRPNGSAYNEQFF	TGTGCCGGCAGGCCCAACGGGAGTGCCTACAATGAGCAGTTCTTC
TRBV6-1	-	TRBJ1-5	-	CASSEARQITVNQPQHF	TGTGCCAGCAGTGAAGCCCGACAAATAACAGTCAATCAGCCCCAGCATTTT